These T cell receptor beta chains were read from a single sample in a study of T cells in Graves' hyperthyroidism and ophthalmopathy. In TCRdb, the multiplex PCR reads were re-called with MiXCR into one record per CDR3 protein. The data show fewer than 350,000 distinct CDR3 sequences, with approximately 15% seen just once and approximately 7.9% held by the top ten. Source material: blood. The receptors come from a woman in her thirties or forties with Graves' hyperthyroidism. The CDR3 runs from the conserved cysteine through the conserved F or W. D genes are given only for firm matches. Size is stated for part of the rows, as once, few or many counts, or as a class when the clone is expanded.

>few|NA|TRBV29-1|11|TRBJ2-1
CSAVTNNEQFF
TGCAGCGCGGTTACGAACAATGAGCAGTTCTTC
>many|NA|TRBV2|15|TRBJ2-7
CASSEIRSSRGEQYF
TGTGCCAGCAGTGAGATCCGGTCCTCTCGAGGCGAGCAGTACTTC
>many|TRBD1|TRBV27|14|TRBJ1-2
CASSTTGTGYGYTF
TGTGCCAGCAGTACAACCGGGACAGGGTATGGCTACACCTTC
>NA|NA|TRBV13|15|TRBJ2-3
CASSPCYRWRCTQYF
TGTGCCAGCAGCCCCTGTTACCGGTGGCGATGTACGCAGTATTTT
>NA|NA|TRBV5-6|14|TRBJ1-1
CASSTRGGATEAFF
TGTGCCAGCAGCACCCGAGGTGGGGCCACTGAAGCTTTCTTT
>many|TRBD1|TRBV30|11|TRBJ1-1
CARQGAVGAFF
TGTGCCCGACAGGGGGCCGTAGGGGCTTTCTTT
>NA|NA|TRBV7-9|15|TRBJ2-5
CASSQGQFQQETQYF
TGTGCCAGCAGCCAAGGACAGTTCCAGCAAGAGACCCAGTACTTC
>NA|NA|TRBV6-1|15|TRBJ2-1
CASGEEGDIYNEQFF
TGTGCCAGCGGGGAAGAAGGGGATATCTACAATGAGCAGTTCTTC
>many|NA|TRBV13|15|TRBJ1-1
CASSLAVEMNTEAFF
TGTGCCAGCAGCTTAGCGGTAGAGATGAACACTGAAGCTTTCTTT
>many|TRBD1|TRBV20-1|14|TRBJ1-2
CSAWDRIGDYGYTF
TGCAGTGCTTGGGACAGGATCGGTGACTATGGCTACACCTTC
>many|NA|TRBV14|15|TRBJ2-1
CASSQGELAYNEQFF
TGTGCCAGCAGCCAAGGGGAATTGGCCTACAATGAGCAGTTCTTC
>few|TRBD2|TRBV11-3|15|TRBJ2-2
CASSPNSGRAGELFF
TGTGCCAGCAGCCCAAATAGCGGGAGAGCGGGGGAGCTGTTTTTT
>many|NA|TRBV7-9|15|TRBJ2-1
CASSSLAVAYNEQFF
TGTGCCAGCAGCTCGTTAGCGGTCGCCTACAATGAGCAGTTCTTC
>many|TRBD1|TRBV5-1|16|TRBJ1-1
CASSGRTGPLNTEAFF
TGCGCCAGCAGCGGGCGGACAGGACCTTTGAACACTGAAGCTTTCTTT
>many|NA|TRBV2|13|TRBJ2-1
CASSEVNNNEQFF
TGTGCCAGCAGTGAAGTTAACAACAATGAGCAGTTCTTC
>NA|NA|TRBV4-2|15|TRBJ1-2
CASSQVGSSGYGYTF
TGTGCCAGCAGCCAAGTTGGCAGCTCTGGCTATGGCTACACCTTC
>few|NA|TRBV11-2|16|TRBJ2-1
CASSLVPAGVYNEQFF
TGTGCCAGCAGCTTAGTCCCAGCGGGCGTTTACAATGAGCAGTTCTTC
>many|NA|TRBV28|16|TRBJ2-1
CASSPRLVRIYNEQFF
TGTGCCAGCAGTCCTAGACTAGTTCGGATATACAATGAGCAGTTCTTC
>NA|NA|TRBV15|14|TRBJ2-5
CATSGRGRQETQYF
TGTGCCACCAGCGGACGAGGACGTCAAGAGACCCAGTACTTC
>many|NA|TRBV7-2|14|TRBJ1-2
CASTLLLESYGYTF
TGTGCCAGCACCCTACTTCTGGAGTCCTATGGCTACACCTTC
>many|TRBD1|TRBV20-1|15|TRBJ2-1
CSATADRGTYNEQFF
TGCAGTGCTACCGCGGACAGGGGTACCTACAATGAGCAGTTCTTC
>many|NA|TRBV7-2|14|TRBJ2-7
CASSSGPSSYEQYF
TGTGCCAGCAGCTCGGGTCCCAGCTCCTACGAGCAGTACTTC
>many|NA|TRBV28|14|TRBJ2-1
CASKGGGTPMSQFF
TGTGCCAGCAAAGGGGGTGGGACGCCAATGTCGCAGTTCTTC
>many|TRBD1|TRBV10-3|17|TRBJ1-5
CAISEGVGQGAGQPQHF
TGTGCCATCAGTGAGGGGGTGGGACAGGGGGCCGGTCAGCCCCAGCATTTT
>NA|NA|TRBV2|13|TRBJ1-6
CASGTGRDSPLHF
TGTGCCAGCGGGACGGGGCGGGATTCACCCCTCCACTTT
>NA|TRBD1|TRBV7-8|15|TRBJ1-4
CASSTGTGRIEKLFF
TGTGCCAGCAGCACCGGGACAGGGAGGATTGAAAAACTGTTTTTT
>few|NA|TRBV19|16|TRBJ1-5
CAGSVWAENSNQPQHF
TGTGCCGGATCCGTGTGGGCAGAAAATAGCAATCAGCCCCAGCATTTT
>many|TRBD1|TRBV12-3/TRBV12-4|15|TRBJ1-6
CASSLKQGENSPLHF
TGTGCCAGCAGTTTAAAACAGGGGGAAAATTCACCCCTCCACTTT
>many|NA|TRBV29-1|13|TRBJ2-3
CSVRPGQTDTQYF
TGCAGCGTCCGACCCGGACAGACAGATACGCAGTATTTT
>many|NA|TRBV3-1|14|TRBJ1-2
CASSQTGFNYGYTF
TGTGCCAGCAGCCAAACAGGGTTCAACTATGGCTACACCTTC
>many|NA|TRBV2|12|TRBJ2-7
CASTADGYEQYF
TGTGCCAGCACCGCCGACGGCTACGAGCAGTACTTC
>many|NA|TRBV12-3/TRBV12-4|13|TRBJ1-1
CASSLAVYTEAFF
TGTGCCAGCAGTTTAGCCGTTTACACTGAAGCTTTCTTT
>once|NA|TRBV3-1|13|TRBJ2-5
CATSDFVGANLHF
TGTGCCACCAGTGATTTTGTCGGGGCTAATCTGCACTTC
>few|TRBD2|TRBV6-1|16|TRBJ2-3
CASSKREGEMADTQYF
TGTGCCAGCAGTAAGCGGGAGGGCGAGATGGCAGATACGCAGTATTTT
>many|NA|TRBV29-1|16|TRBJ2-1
CSVEPRLASSYNEQFF
TGCAGCGTTGAACCCCGCTTGGCAAGCTCCTACAATGAGCAGTTCTTC
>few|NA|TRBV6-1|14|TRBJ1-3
CASRQGAGLNTIYF
TGTGCCAGCAGACAAGGGGCAGGGTTGAACACCATATATTTT
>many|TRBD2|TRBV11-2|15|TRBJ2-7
CASRTPGLARYEQYF
TGTGCCAGCAGAACCCCGGGACTAGCGCGCTACGAGCAGTACTTC
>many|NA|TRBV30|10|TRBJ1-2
CAWLNYGYTF
TGTGCCTGGCTGAACTATGGCTACACCTTC
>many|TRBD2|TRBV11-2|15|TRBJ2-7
CASSFGTSAYYEQYF
TGTGCCAGCAGCTTTGGGACTAGCGCCTACTACGAGCAGTACTTC
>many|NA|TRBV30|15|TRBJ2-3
CAWSVRGPSTDTQYF
TGTGCCTGGAGCGTAAGGGGACCAAGCACAGATACGCAGTATTTT
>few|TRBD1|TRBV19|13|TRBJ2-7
CASSTGTGVRQYF
TGTGCCAGTAGTACCGGGACAGGGGTGCGGCAGTACTTC
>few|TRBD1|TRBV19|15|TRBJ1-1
CASRGTGGKDTEAFF
TGTGCCAGTAGGGGGACAGGGGGGAAGGACACTGAAGCTTTCTTT
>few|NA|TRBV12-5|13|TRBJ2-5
CASAPRGRETQYF
TGTGCTAGTGCCCCCCGAGGGCGGGAGACCCAGTACTTC
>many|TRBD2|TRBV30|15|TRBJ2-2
CAWNGLAGNTGELFF
TGTGCCTGGAACGGGCTAGCGGGAAACACCGGGGAGCTGTTTTTT
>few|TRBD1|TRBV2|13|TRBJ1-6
CASTGQGDSPLHF
TGTGCCAGCACCGGACAGGGTGACTCACCCCTCCACTTT
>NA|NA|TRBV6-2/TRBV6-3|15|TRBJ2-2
CASRRAGKNAGELFF
TGTGCCAGCAGGAGGGCGGGGAAAAACGCCGGGGAGCTGTTTTTT